These 24 T cell receptor beta chains originate from one sample sequenced in a study of blood T cell repertoires in COVID-19. Measured with immunoSEQ multiplex PCR; TCRdb has only the in-frame clones, and not every one. The sample lists roughly 100,000 clones; approximately 87% were seen once. The sample was peripheral blood. These receptors all come from a human donor in a cohort sampled during active or convalescent COVID-19.

Note on this clone: Germline is not matched at one junction end, which may reflect a read error. The chain uses TRBV7-3 and TRBJ1-1; maybe TRBD1 (6 bases). The germline V gene has CDR1 SGHTA and CDR2 FQGTGA. The CDR3 length is 13 residues. The CDR3 spells CANSSTGNTEAFF. DNA of the CDR3: TGTGCCAACAGCTCGACAGGGAACACTGAAGCTTTCTTT.

The chain combines TRBV9 with TRBJ2-7, with 16 bases matching TRBD2. Per germline, CDR1 SGDLS and CDR2 YYNGEE. Unmatched junction bases numbered 4, after V lost 4 bases and J lost 6 bases. This CDR3 comprises 15 residues. CDR3: CASSHGTSGGGEQYF. In DNA form, the CDR3 reads TGTGCCAGCAGCCACGGGACTAGCGGGGGGGGCGAGCAGTACTTC.

The chain uses TRBV6-5 and TRBJ2-3; a possible D gene is TRBD2 (5 bases). Trimming removed 6 bases at V and 4 bases at J, with 14 bases between. Germline values: CDR1 MNHEY, CDR2 SVGAGI. The CDR3 covers 14 residues. The CDR3 here is CASSPFAGPDTQYF. CDR3 nucleotide sequence: TGTGCCAGCAGCCCCTTCGCGGGCCCAGATACGCAGTATTTT.

The chain has TRBV19 and TRBJ2-1, with 8 bases that match TRBD1. Unmatched junction bases numbered 5, after V lost 6 bases and J lost 7 bases. CDR3 length: 13 residues. Germline-derived CDR1 and CDR2 are LNHDA and SQIVND (reference sequence). The CDR3 coding sequence is TGTGCCAGTAGCCAGGACAGGGTAAATGAGCAGTTCTTC. Its translation is CASSQDRVNEQFF.

The rearrangement uses TRBV12-3 or TRBV12-4 and TRBJ2-3; 7 nucleotides match TRBD1. The junction had 7 bases not matched to a gene; V was cut back by 5 bases and J by 8 bases. The length of the CDR3 is 13 residues. CDR3 residues: CASSPNRGGTQYF. The CDR3, as DNA: TGTGCCAGCAGTCCAAACAGGGGTGGTACGCAGTATTTT.

J is TRBJ2-1 and V is TRBV24-1; a weak D match, TRBD1 (5 bases). The germline gives CDR1 KGHDR, CDR2 SFDVKD. V lost 4 bases and J 4 bases, leaving 10 bases between the germline ends. CDR3 length: 14 amino acids. The CDR3 region is CATSEQDAYNEQFF. Here the CDR3 DNA reads TGTGCCACCAGTGAACAGGATGCTTACAATGAGCAGTTCTTC.

This clone was counted a few times. The germline gene is not matched at one end of the junction; a read error may be the cause. The J gene is TRBJ2-7, the V gene TRBV10-1; TRBD2 aligns across 9 bases. CDR1 is WNHNN, CDR2 SYGVQD, per germline (reference sequence). The CDR3 spans 15 residues. The CDR3 nucleotides read TGCGCCAGCAGTGACTACGCCGGGACTAGCTACGGGCAGTACTTC. This gives the protein CASSDYAGTSYGQYF.

This clone came up once. This rearrangement joins TRBV7-2 to TRBJ1-2, with D perhaps TRBD1 (6 bases). Germline CDR1 reads SGHTA; CDR2 reads FQGNSA. This CDR3 has 15 residues. V dropped 4 bases and J dropped 4 bases, with 16 bases sitting between them. The CDR3 here is CASSWSGTRTYGYTF. CDR3 DNA: TGTGCCAGCAGCTGGTCCGGGACAAGAACCTATGGCTACACCTTC.

This clone appeared many times. This rearrangement joins TRBV5-4 to TRBJ1-4, with 12 positions matching TRBD1. The CDR3 covers 16 residues. The V gene end was trimmed by 4 bases and the J gene end by 4 bases; junction bases not matched to a gene: 5. Germline V gene lookup returns CDR1 SGHNT and CDR2 YYREEE (reference sequence). Here the CDR3 DNA reads TGTGCCAGCAGCCGGGGACAGGGGGCGCTTAATGAAAAACTGTTTTTT. Translated: CASSRGQGALNEKLFF.

The chain employs TRBV7-9 and TRBJ2-3; 12 bases match TRBD2. The junction had 7 bases not matched to a gene; V was cut back by 6 bases and J by 3 bases. The CDR3 has 16 residues. CDR1 SEHNR and CDR2 FQNEAQ come from the germline V gene (reference sequence). The chain's CDR3 is CASSDYLAGGTDTQYF. The CDR3 nucleotides read TGTGCCAGCAGTGATTATCTAGCGGGGGGGACAGATACGCAGTATTTT.

CDR3 DNA sequence: TGTGCCAGCAGCTCAACAGGGGGCGCTTCTGAAAAACTGTTTTTT. Its translation is CASSSTGGASEKLFF. The chain couples TRBV7-2 to TRBJ1-4, with 9 bases matching TRBD1. J lost 7 bases, V lost 4 bases, and 7 bases had no gene match. This CDR3 spans 15 amino acids. Germline CDR1 is SGHTA and CDR2 is FQGNSA.

The rearrangement uses TRBV19 and TRBJ1-2; possible D gene TRBD1, 6 bases. CDR3 length: 12 amino acids. Trimming stripped 9 bases from V and 5 bases from J, with 13 bases between. From germline, CDR1 is LNHDA and CDR2 SQIVND (reference sequence). CDR3 nucleotides: TGTGCCAGCAGGGGCGACAAGTATGGCTACACCTTC. Translation: CASRGDKYGYTF.

This clone showed up just a few times. This chain links TRBV14 with TRBJ1-1, with D possibly being TRBD1 (5 bases). CDR3 length: 15 residues. CDR1 and CDR2 (germline): SGHDN, FVKESK. V lost 1 base and J 2 bases, leaving 11 bases between the germline ends. The CDR3: CASSQGAGVNTEAFF. The CDR3 coding sequence is TGTGCCAGCAGCCAAGGGGCGGGGGTCAACACTGAAGCTTTCTTT.

This clone was seen just once. The chain has TRBV20-1 and TRBJ2-3, with 7 positions matching TRBD2. The V gene end was trimmed by 4 bases and the J gene end by 9 bases; junction bases not matched to a gene: 4. The germline gives CDR1 DFQATT, CDR2 SNEGSKA (reference sequence). The CDR3 spans 11 residues. The CDR3 sequence: CSAIWGGTQYF. DNA of the CDR3: TGCAGTGCTATATGGGGGGGGACGCAGTATTTT.

This clone was picked up a small number of times. The gene calls are TRBV4-1 and TRBJ2-1, with unresolved D. CDR3 length: 14 amino acids. The germline V gene encodes CDR1 MGHRA and CDR2 YSYEKL. V was clipped by 4 bases and J by 4 bases, with 11 bases between them. The CDR3 bases are TGCGCCAGCAGCCCCTCTCCGACTTACAATGAGCAGTTCTTC. The encoded protein is CASSPSPTYNEQFF.

V is TRBV19 and J is TRBJ1-6, with 11 bases lining up with TRBD1. Germline V gene sequence: CDR1 LNHDA, CDR2 SQIVND (reference sequence). This CDR3 region has 15 residues. V shed 8 bases and J 1 base; nucleotides not matched to a gene: 1. DNA for the CDR3: TGTGCCAGTGGGACAGGGGGTTCCTATAATTCACCCCTCCACTTT. Amino acids: CASGTGGSYNSPLHF. Full variable domain (remainder filled in from reference TRBV19 and TRBJ1-6): DGGITQSPKYLFRKEGQNVTLSCEQNLNHDAMYWYRQDPGQGLRLIYYSQIVNDFQKGDIAEGYSVSREKKESFPLTVTSAQKNPTAFYLCASGTGGSYNSPLHFGNGTRLTVT.

The V call is TRBV5-6, the J call TRBJ1-2; maybe TRBD1 (5 bases). Germline V gives CDR1 SGHDT, CDR2 YYEEEE. Between the trimmed V and J ends, which lost 0 bases and 4 bases, there was a span of 13 bases. The CDR3 length is 15 residues. Here the CDR3 DNA reads TGTGCCAGCAGCTTGGTTACAGGCGCCTCCTATGGCTACACCTTC. Its translation is CASSLVTGASYGYTF. The whole variable domain, filled in from reference TRBV5-6 and TRBJ1-2, reads DAGVTQSPTHLIKTRGQQVTLRCSPKSGHDTVSWYQQALGQGPQFIFQYYEEEERQRGNFPDRFSGHQFPNYSSELNVNALLLGDSALYLCASSLVTGASYGYTFGSGTRLTVV.

The rearrangement joins TRBV5-4 to TRBJ2-5, with TRBD2 as a possible D gene (5 bases). V lost 1 base, J lost 5 bases, and 12 bases lay in between. Germline loops: CDR1 SGHNT, CDR2 YYREEE (reference sequence). The CDR3 sequence is 14 residues long. This CDR3 reads CASSLQRRGETQYF. The DNA of the CDR3 is TGTGCCAGCAGCTTGCAGCGGAGAGGGGAGACCCAGTACTTC.

This clone was recorded a few times. V gene TRBV15 combines with J gene TRBJ1-5; 7 nucleotides match TRBD1. Germline CDR1 LNHNV, CDR2 YYDKDF (reference sequence). Unmatched junction bases numbered 5, after V lost 3 bases and J lost 3 bases. The CDR3 contains 15 residues. CDR3 in amino acids: CATSSIGQVNQPQHF. As DNA, the CDR3 is TGTGCCACCAGCAGCATTGGACAGGTCAATCAGCCCCAGCATTTT.

The chain has TRBV3-1 (or the pseudogene TRBV3-2) and TRBJ2-1; D call uncertain. V shed 1 base and J shed 10 bases, with 8 bases lying between them. CDR3 length: 12 residues. From germline, CDR1 is LGHDT and CDR2 YNNKEL (reference sequence). The CDR3 loop reads CASSQATNEQFF. The CDR3 bases are TGTGCCAGCAGCCAAGCTACCAACGAGCAGTTCTTC.

For this clone: Different DNA sequences within this sample yield the same CDR3. This sequence joins TRBV5-4 and TRBJ2-5; no definite D call. The CDR3 length is 14 residues. V was clipped by 0 bases and J by 2 bases, with 8 bases between them. Germline V lookup: CDR1 SGHNT, CDR2 YYREEE (reference sequence). In DNA, the CDR3 is TGTGCCAGCAGCTTGGCTGGCACACAAGAGACCCAGTACTTC. Protein sequence: CASSLAGTQETQYF.

The chain recombines TRBV6-6 with TRBJ1-1, with TRBD1 as a possible D gene (6 bases). The CDR3 contains 14 residues. Trimming left V 7 bases short and J 1 base short, with 13 bases between. CDR1 is MNHNY and CDR2 is SVGAGI in the germline V gene (reference sequence). CDR3 sequence (DNA): TGTGCCAGCACGACTGGACAGACGAACACTGAAGCTTTCTTT. It translates to CASTTGQTNTEAFF.

V usage is TRBV28 and J usage is TRBJ2-6; possible D gene TRBD1, 6 bases. The CDR3 contains 16 residues. V dropped 7 bases and J dropped 3 bases, with 16 bases sitting between them. The germline V gene has CDR1 MDHEN and CDR2 SYDVKM. In DNA form, the CDR3 reads TGTGCCAGCATAGAACAGGGAAAAGGTGGGGCCAACGTCCTGACTTTC. Translation: CASIEQGKGGANVLTF.

The rearrangement links TRBV2 to TRBJ1-1, with a possible D match to TRBD1 (5 bases). Per germline, CDR1 SNHLY and CDR2 FYNNEI. This CDR3 has 15 amino acids. V lost 5 bases and J lost 1, with 14 bases in between. The chain's CDR3 is CASSPSPDRNTEAFF. The CDR3 DNA sequence: TGTGCCAGCAGTCCTAGTCCCGACAGGAACACTGAAGCTTTCTTT.